Listed below are T cell receptor beta chains from one sample, sequenced in a study of blood T cell repertoires in COVID-19. Clones were sequenced by immunoSEQ multiplex PCR, and TCRdb holds only the in-frame ones, with some missing. The sample records around 240,000 clones, roughly 81% being singletons. The sample comprised peripheral blood. The receptors here all came from a man aged 35 to 55 with acute or convalescent COVID-19. Both conserved end residues are part of each CDR3. The order of the fields is D gene, J gene, CDR3 length, V gene, clone size, CDR3 DNA, CDR3 protein. A D gene is named only where the DNA matches it firmly. The size field is filled for only some rows; it gives once, few, many or a size class.

D gene: .
J gene: TRBJ1-1
CDR3 length: 13
V gene: TRBV7-9
clone size: .
CDR3 DNA: TGTGCCAGCAGCTTACCAGGGGCCACTGAAGCTTTCTTT
CDR3 protein: CASSLPGATEAFF

D gene: .
J gene: TRBJ2-3
CDR3 length: 14
V gene: TRBV6-6
clone size: .
CDR3 DNA: TGTGCCAGCAGTTACAGCCTTAGCACAGATACGCAGTATTTT
CDR3 protein: CASSYSLSTDTQYF

D gene: .
J gene: TRBJ1-6
CDR3 length: 16
V gene: TRBV4-1
clone size: .
CDR3 DNA: TGCGCCAGCAGCCAAGATCGGGGGGGGGCGAATTCACCCCTCCACTTT
CDR3 protein: CASSQDRGGANSPLHF

D gene: TRBD2
J gene: TRBJ2-3
CDR3 length: 16
V gene: TRBV24-1
clone size: .
CDR3 DNA: TGTGCCACCAGTGATTTGCCTAGCGGGGGCACAGATACGCAGTATTTT
CDR3 protein: CATSDLPSGGTDTQYF

D gene: TRBD2
J gene: TRBJ2-7
CDR3 length: 15
V gene: TRBV2
clone size: .
CDR3 DNA: TGTGCCAGCCACCCGACCAGCGGGGCCTCCTACGAGCAGTACTTC
CDR3 protein: CASHPTSGASYEQYF

D gene: .
J gene: TRBJ1-1
CDR3 length: 13
V gene: TRBV12-5
clone size: .
CDR3 DNA: TGTGCTAGTGGCCAACAGGGAATCACTGAAGCTTTCTTT
CDR3 protein: CASGQQGITEAFF

D gene: .
J gene: TRBJ2-7
CDR3 length: 13
V gene: TRBV6-5
clone size: .
CDR3 DNA: TGTGCCAGCAGTCGACAGGACTCCTACGAGCAGTACTTC
CDR3 protein: CASSRQDSYEQYF

D gene: .
J gene: TRBJ2-7
CDR3 length: 14
V gene: TRBV11-2
clone size: once
CDR3 DNA: TGTGCCAGCAGCCGGGCGGGGTCAGCCTACGAGCAGTACTTC
CDR3 protein: CASSRAGSAYEQYF

D gene: .
J gene: TRBJ2-1
CDR3 length: 15
V gene: TRBV19
clone size: .
CDR3 DNA: TGTGCCAGTAGTTTAGGGGCCAGCTCCTACAATGAGCAGTTCTTC
CDR3 protein: CASSLGASSYNEQFF

D gene: TRBD1
J gene: TRBJ1-2
CDR3 length: 13
V gene: TRBV19
clone size: many
CDR3 DNA: TGTGCCAGTACGGCCCGGGACAGGTTAGGCTACACCTTC
CDR3 protein: CASTARDRLGYTF

D gene: .
J gene: TRBJ1-1
CDR3 length: 16
V gene: TRBV29-1
clone size: once
CDR3 DNA: TGCAGCGCTCCTCTAGGACCAGGACTGGGGAACACTGAAGCTTTCTTT
CDR3 protein: CSAPLGPGLGNTEAFF

D gene: .
J gene: TRBJ1-1
CDR3 length: 15
V gene: TRBV28
clone size: .
CDR3 DNA: TGTGCCAGCAGTGAGCCGGGCGGGACGGACACTGAAGCTTTCTTT
CDR3 protein: CASSEPGGTDTEAFF

D gene: TRBD1
J gene: TRBJ1-2
CDR3 length: 14
V gene: TRBV19
clone size: .
CDR3 DNA: TGTGCCAGTAGAGTATCGGGACAGAGCTATGGCTACACCTTC
CDR3 protein: CASRVSGQSYGYTF

D gene: TRBD1
J gene: TRBJ1-2
CDR3 length: 14
V gene: TRBV19
clone size: .
CDR3 DNA: TGTGCCAGTAGTGTACGGGGACAGGGGTATGGCTACACCTTC
CDR3 protein: CASSVRGQGYGYTF

D gene: .
J gene: TRBJ1-5
CDR3 length: 12
V gene: TRBV5-8
clone size: .
CDR3 DNA: TGTGCCAGCAGCTGGGGAGACCAGCCCCAGCATTTT
CDR3 protein: CASSWGDQPQHF

D gene: TRBD1
J gene: TRBJ1-3
CDR3 length: 15
V gene: TRBV6-4
clone size: .
CDR3 DNA: TGTGCCAGCAGTCCCGGGACAGGGGCCGGAAACACCATATATTTT
CDR3 protein: CASSPGTGAGNTIYF

D gene: .
J gene: TRBJ2-1
CDR3 length: 16
V gene: TRBV5-5
clone size: .
CDR3 DNA: TGTGCCAGCAGCTTGTCGTGGGCGAGCTCCTACAATGAGCAGTTCTTC
CDR3 protein: CASSLSWASSYNEQFF

D gene: .
J gene: TRBJ1-1
CDR3 length: 11
V gene: TRBV5-6
clone size: .
CDR3 DNA: TGTGCCAGCAGCTTTAGGAGGGAAGCTTTCTTT
CDR3 protein: CASSFRREAFF

D gene: .
J gene: TRBJ1-3
CDR3 length: 12
V gene: TRBV10-3
clone size: .
CDR3 DNA: TGTGCCATCAGTTCTGCGGGAAACACCATATATTTT
CDR3 protein: CAISSAGNTIYF

D gene: .
J gene: TRBJ1-3
CDR3 length: 16
V gene: TRBV10-3
clone size: .
CDR3 DNA: TGTGCCATCAAGTCTACAGGCATGTCCTCTGGAAACACCATATATTTT
CDR3 protein: CAIKSTGMSSGNTIYF

D gene: TRBD1
J gene: TRBJ2-5
CDR3 length: 16
V gene: TRBV20-1
clone size: .
CDR3 DNA: TGCAGTGCTAGTGGCGTGTCGGGACAGGGATGGGAGACCCAGTACTTC
CDR3 protein: CSASGVSGQGWETQYF

D gene: .
J gene: TRBJ2-1
CDR3 length: 13
V gene: TRBV9
clone size: .
CDR3 DNA: TGTGCCAGCAGCGTAGGACTAGGGAATGAGCAGTTCTTC
CDR3 protein: CASSVGLGNEQFF

D gene: .
J gene: TRBJ1-3
CDR3 length: 13
V gene: TRBV5-4
clone size: .
CDR3 DNA: TGTGCCAGCAGCTTGGAGGGGAGGAACACCATATATTTT
CDR3 protein: CASSLEGRNTIYF

D gene: .
J gene: TRBJ1-6
CDR3 length: 18
V gene: TRBV12-2
clone size: few
CDR3 DNA: TGTGCAAGTCGCTTAAAGGGCGGACAGGGGATGAAAAATTCACCCCTCCACTTT
CDR3 protein: CASRLKGGQGMKNSPLHF

D gene: .
J gene: TRBJ1-6
CDR3 length: 15
V gene: TRBV28
clone size: .
CDR3 DNA: TGTGCCAGCAGTTTAGGGGGCACCTATAATTCACCCCTCCACTTT
CDR3 protein: CASSLGGTYNSPLHF

D gene: TRBD1
J gene: TRBJ1-6
CDR3 length: 17
V gene: TRBV2
clone size: .
CDR3 DNA: TGTGCCAGCAGTCTGGGACAGCCAAGCTCCTATAATTCACCCCTCCACTTT
CDR3 protein: CASSLGQPSSYNSPLHF

D gene: .
J gene: TRBJ2-7
CDR3 length: 15
V gene: TRBV6-5
clone size: .
CDR3 DNA: TGTGCCAGCAGTCCGGCAGGGACTGACTACTACGAGCAGTACTTC
CDR3 protein: CASSPAGTDYYEQYF

D gene: TRBD1
J gene: TRBJ2-4
CDR3 length: 15
V gene: TRBV7-2
clone size: .
CDR3 DNA: TGTGCCAGCAGCTTAGGGCAGGGGGTTGGAAACATTCAGTACTTC
CDR3 protein: CASSLGQGVGNIQYF

D gene: .
J gene: TRBJ2-5
CDR3 length: 12
V gene: TRBV30
clone size: .
CDR3 DNA: TGTGCCTGGAGACAGGGAAAGGTGACCCAGTACTTC
CDR3 protein: CAWRQGKVTQYF